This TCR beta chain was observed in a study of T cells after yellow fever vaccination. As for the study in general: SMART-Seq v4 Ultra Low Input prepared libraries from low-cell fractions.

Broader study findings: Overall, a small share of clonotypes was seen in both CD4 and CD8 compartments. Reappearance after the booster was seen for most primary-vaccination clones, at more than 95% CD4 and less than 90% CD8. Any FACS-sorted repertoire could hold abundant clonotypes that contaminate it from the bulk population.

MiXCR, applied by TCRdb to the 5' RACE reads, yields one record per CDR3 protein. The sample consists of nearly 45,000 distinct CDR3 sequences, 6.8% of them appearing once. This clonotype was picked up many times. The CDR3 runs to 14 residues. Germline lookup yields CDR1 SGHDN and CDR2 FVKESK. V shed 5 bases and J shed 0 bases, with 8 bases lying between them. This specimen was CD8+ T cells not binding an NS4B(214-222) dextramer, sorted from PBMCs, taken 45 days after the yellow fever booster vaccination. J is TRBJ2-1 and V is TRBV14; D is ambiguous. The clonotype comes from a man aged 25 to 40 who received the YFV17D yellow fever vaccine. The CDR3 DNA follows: TGTGCCAGCAGCAGTCGGAGCTCCTACAATGAGCAGTTCTTC. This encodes CASSSRSSYNEQFF.